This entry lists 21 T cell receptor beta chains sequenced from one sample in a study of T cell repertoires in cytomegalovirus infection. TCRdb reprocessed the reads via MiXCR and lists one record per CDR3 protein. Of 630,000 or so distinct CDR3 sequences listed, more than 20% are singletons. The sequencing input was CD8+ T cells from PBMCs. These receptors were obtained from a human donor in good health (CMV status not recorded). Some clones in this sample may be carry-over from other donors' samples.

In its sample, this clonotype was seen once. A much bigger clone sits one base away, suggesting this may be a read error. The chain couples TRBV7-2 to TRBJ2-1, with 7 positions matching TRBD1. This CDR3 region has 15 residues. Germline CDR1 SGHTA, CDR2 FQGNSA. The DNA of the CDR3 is TGTGCCCGCAGCTTAGGTGGGACAGCCTACAATGAGCAGTTCTTC. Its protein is CARSLGGTAYNEQFF.

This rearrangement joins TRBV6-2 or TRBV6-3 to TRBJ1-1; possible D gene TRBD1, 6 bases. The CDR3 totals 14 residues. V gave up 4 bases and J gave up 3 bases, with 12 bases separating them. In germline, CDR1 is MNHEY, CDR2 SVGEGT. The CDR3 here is CASSFPGDDTEAFF. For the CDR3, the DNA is TGTGCCAGCAGTTTCCCAGGGGATGACACTGAAGCTTTCTTT.

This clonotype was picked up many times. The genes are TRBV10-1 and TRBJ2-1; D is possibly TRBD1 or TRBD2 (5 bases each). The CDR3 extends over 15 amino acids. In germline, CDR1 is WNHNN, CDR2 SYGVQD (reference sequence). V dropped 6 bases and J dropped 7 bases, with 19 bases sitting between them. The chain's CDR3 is CASRAGTAGENEQFF. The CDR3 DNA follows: TGCGCCAGCAGAGCCGGGACGGCCGGAGAAAATGAGCAGTTCTTC.

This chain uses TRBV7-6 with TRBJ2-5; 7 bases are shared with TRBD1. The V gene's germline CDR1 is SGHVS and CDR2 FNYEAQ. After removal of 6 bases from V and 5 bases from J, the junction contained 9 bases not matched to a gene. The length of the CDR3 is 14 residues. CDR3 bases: TGTGCCAGCAGTCCCCCACAGGGGTGGGAGACCCAGTACTTC. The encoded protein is CASSPPQGWETQYF. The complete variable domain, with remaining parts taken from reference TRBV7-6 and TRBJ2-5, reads GAGVSQSPRYKVTKRGQDVALRCDPISGHVSLYWYRQALGQGPEFLTYFNYEAQQDKSGLPNDRFSAERPEGSISTLTIQRTEQRDSAMYRCASSPPQGWETQYFGPGTRLLVL.

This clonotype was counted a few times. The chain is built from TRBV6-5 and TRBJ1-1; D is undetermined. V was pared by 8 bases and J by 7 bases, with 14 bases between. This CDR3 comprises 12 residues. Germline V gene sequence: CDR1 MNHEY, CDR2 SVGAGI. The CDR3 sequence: CASHYENGEAFF. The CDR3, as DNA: TGTGCCAGCCACTATGAGAATGGTGAAGCTTTCTTT.

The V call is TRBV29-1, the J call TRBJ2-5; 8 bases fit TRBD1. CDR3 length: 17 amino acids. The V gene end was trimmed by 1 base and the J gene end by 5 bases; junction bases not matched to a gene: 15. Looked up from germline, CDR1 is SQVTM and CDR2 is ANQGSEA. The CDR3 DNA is TGCAGCGTTGAAGGCGCGCTGGGCAGGGGGCTCTGGGAGACCCAGTACTTC. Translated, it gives CSVEGALGRGLWETQYF.

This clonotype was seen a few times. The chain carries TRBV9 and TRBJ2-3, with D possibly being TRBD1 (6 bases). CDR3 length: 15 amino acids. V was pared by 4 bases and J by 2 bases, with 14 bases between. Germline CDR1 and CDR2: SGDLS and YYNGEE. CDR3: CASSPRTAITDTQYF. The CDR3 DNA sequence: TGTGCCAGCAGCCCCCGGACAGCGATCACAGATACGCAGTATTTT.

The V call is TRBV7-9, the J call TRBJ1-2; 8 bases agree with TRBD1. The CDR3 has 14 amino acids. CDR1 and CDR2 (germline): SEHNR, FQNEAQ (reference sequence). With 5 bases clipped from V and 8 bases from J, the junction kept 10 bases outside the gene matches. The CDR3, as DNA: TGTGCCAGCAGCCCCCGGACAGGGATAGAGGGCTACACCTTC. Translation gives CASSPRTGIEGYTF.

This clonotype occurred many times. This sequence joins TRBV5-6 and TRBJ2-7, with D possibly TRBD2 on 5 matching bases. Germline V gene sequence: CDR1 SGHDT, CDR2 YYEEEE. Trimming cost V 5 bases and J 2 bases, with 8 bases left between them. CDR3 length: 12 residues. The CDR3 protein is CASSGGTYEQYF. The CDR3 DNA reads TGTGCCAGCAGTGGAGGCACCTACGAGCAGTACTTC.

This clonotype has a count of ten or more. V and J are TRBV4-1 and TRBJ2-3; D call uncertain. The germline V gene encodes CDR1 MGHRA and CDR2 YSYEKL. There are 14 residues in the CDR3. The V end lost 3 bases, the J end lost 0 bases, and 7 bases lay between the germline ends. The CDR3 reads CASSQDSSTDTQYF. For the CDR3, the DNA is TGCGCCAGCAGCCAGGATTCTAGCACAGATACGCAGTATTTT.

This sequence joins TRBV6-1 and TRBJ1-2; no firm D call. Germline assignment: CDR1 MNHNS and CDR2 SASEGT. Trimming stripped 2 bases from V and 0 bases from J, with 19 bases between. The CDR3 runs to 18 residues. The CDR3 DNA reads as TGTGCCAGCAGTGAAAAATCGGACGGCCGGTCCCCTAACTATGGCTACACCTTC. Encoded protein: CASSEKSDGRSPNYGYTF.

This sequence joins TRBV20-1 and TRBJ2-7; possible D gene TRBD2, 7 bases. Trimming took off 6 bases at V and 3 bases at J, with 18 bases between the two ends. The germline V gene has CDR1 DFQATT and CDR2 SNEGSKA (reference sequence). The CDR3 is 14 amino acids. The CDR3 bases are TGCAGTGCACCTACGCGGGGGCAAAACTACGAGCAGTACTTC. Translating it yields CSAPTRGQNYEQYF.

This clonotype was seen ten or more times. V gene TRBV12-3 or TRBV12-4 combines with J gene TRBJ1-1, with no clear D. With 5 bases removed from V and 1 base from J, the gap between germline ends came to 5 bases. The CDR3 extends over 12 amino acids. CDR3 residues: CASSGPNTEAFF. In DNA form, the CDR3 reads TGTGCCAGCAGTGGACCGAACACTGAAGCTTTCTTT.

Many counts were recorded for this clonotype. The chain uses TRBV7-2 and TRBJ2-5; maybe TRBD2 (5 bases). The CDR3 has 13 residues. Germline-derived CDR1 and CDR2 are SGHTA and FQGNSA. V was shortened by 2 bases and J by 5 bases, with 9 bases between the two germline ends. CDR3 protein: CASSLLARETQYF. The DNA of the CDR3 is TGTGCCAGCAGCTTATTAGCGAGGGAGACCCAGTACTTC. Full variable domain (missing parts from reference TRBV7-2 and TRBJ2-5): GAGVSQSPSNKVTEKGKDVELRCDPISGHTALYWYRQSLGQGLEFLIYFQGNSAPDKSGLPSDRFSAERTGGSVSTLTIQRTQQEDSAVYLCASSLLARETQYFGPGTRLLVL.

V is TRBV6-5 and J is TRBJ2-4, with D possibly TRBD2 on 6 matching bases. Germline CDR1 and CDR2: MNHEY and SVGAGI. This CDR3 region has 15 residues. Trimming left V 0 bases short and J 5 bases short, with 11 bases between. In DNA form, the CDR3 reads TGTGCCAGCAGTTACTCAGACGGGACTGAAAACATTCAGTACTTC. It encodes CASSYSDGTENIQYF.

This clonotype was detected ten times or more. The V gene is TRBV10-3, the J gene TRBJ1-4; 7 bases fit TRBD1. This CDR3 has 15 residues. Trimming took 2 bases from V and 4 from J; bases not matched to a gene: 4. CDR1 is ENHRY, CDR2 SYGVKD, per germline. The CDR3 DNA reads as TGTGCCATCAGTGAGAAGACAGGGATTAATGAAAAACTGTTTTTT. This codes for CAISEKTGINEKLFF.

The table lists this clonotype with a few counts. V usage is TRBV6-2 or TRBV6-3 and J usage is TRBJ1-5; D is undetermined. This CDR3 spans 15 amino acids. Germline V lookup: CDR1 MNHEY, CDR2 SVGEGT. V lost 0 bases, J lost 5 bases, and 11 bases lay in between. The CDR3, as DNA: TGTGCCAGCAGTTACTCGAGCAGGTTGGATCAGCCCCAGCATTTT. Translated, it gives CASSYSSRLDQPQHF.

CDR3 bases: TGCAGCGTCTCTGGGGGAGGGGGCTACACCTTC. Its protein product is CSVSGGGGYTF. The chain recombines TRBV29-1 with TRBJ1-2; TRBD1 might be the D (5 bases). CDR1 and CDR2 from the germline V gene are SQVTM and ANQGSEA. This CDR3 has 11 residues. V gave up 6 bases and J gave up 8 bases, with 13 bases separating them.

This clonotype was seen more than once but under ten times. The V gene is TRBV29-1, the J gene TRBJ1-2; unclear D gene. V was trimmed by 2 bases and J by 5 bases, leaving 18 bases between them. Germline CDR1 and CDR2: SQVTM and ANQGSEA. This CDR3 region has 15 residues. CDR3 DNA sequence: TGCAGCGTTGAACCCCCAGATCTCCCTAGGTATGGCTACACCTTC. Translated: CSVEPPDLPRYGYTF.

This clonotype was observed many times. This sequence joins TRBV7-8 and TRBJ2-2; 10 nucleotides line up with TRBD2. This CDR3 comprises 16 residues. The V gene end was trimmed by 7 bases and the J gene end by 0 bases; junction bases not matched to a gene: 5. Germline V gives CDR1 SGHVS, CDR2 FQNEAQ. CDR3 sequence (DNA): TGTGCCAGCAAGCTAGCGGGGGCCTCGAACACCGGGGAGCTGTTTTTT. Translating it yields CASKLAGASNTGELFF.

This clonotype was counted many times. DNA of the CDR3: TGTGCCAGCAGCTTAGCTGGGACGACTAACAATGAGCAGTTCTTC. Amino acid sequence: CASSLAGTTNNEQFF. The rearrangement joins TRBV7-8 to TRBJ2-1; D tentatively reads TRBD1 or TRBD2 (5 bases each). CDR1 and CDR2 (germline): SGHVS, FQNEAQ. This CDR3 has 15 residues. V was pared by 0 bases and J by 5 bases, with 11 bases between.